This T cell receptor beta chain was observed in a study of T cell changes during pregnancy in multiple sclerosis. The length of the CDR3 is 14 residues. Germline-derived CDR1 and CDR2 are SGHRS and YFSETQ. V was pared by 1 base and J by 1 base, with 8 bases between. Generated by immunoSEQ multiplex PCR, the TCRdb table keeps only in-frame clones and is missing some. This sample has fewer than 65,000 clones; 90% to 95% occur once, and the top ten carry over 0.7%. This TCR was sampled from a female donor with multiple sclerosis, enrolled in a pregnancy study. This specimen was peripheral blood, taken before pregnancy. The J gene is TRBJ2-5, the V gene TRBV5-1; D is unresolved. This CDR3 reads CASSLTSAQETQYF. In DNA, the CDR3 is TGCGCCAGCAGCTTGACCAGCGCCCAAGAGACCCAGTACTTC.